Listed here are 27 T cell receptor beta chains from one sample, sequenced in a study of control samples from healthy donors and cancer patients. TCRdb's copy holds only in-frame clones and misses some; the assay was immunoSEQ multiplex PCR. Of tens of thousands of clones detected, more than 75% appear once; the ten largest clones hold around 3%. The material sequenced was PBMCs. The receptors were gathered from a woman in her forties or fifties with lung cancer.

The chain employs TRBV7-9 and TRBJ2-7; D might be TRBD1 or TRBD2, each matching 5 bases. The germline V gene encodes CDR1 SEHNR and CDR2 FQNEAQ (reference sequence). The V end lost 4 bases, the J end lost 3 bases, and 19 bases lay between the germline ends. The CDR3 runs 16 residues. CDR3 in amino acids: CASSSVSFRDGYEQYF. DNA for the CDR3: TGTGCCAGCAGCTCAGTCTCCTTCCGGGACGGCTACGAGCAGTACTTC.

J is TRBJ1-1 and V is TRBV5-4; no clear D. Germline V CDR1 and CDR2: SGHNT, YYREEE (reference sequence). Trimming removed 0 bases from V and 7 bases from J, with 7 bases in between. This CDR3 has 12 residues. The CDR3 coding sequence is TGTGCCAGCAGCTTGGGAGTCGATGAAGCTTTCTTT. Its protein product is CASSLGVDEAFF.

V is TRBV6-5 and J is TRBJ1-1; TRBD1 agrees at 8 bases. Germline assignment: CDR1 MNHEY and CDR2 SVGAGI. The CDR3 sequence is 13 residues long. J gave up 6 bases and V 7 bases, and 7 bases lay outside the gene matches. This CDR3 reads CASNFRGQAEAFF. For the CDR3, the DNA is TGTGCCAGCAACTTCAGGGGGCAGGCTGAAGCTTTCTTT.

This chain uses TRBV6-5 with TRBJ1-2, with D perhaps matching TRBD1 (5 bases). The CDR3 consists of 14 residues. Germline loops: CDR1 MNHEY, CDR2 SVGAGI. V lost 5 bases to trimming and J lost 0 bases, with 10 bases between them. The CDR3 here is CASSLGDSNYGYTF. In DNA, the CDR3 is TGTGCCAGCAGTCTCGGGGACTCTAACTATGGCTACACCTTC.

V usage is TRBV6-5 and J usage is TRBJ2-5; possible D gene TRBD1, 6 bases. This CDR3 is 15 amino acids long. The V end was cut by 10 bases, the J end by 3 bases, with 21 bases between. Germline V gene data show CDR1 as MNHEY and CDR2 as SVGAGI. CDR3 loop: CATGTSRGIKETQYF. The CDR3 DNA is TGTGCCACGGGGACATCTAGGGGGATCAAAGAGACCCAGTACTTC.

This clone was seen only a few times. The CDR3 sequence: CASSSQGARSPLHF. The DNA of the CDR3 is TGTGCCAGTAGTTCACAGGGGGCGCGTTCACCCCTCCACTTT. This chain connects TRBV19 to TRBJ1-6; 9 nucleotides match TRBD1. Germline trimming cut 5 bases from V and 9 bases from J; bases unmatched to any gene: 5. The CDR3 length is 14 residues. CDR1 is LNHDA, CDR2 SQIVND, per germline (reference sequence).

The chain joins TRBV19 to TRBJ2-3; TRBD2 matches 8 bases. The germline V gene has CDR1 LNHDA and CDR2 SQIVND (reference sequence). This CDR3 region has 13 residues. Trimming at V came to 7 bases and at J to 4 bases, leaving 4 bases not matched to a gene. CDR3 DNA sequence: TGTGCCAGTAATAACGGGGGGGCAGATACGCAGTATTTT. This sequence encodes CASNNGGADTQYF.

The CDR3 spells CASSRPLLSGANVLTF. CDR3 nucleotides: TGTGCCAGTAGTAGGCCTCTCCTCTCTGGGGCCAACGTCCTGACTTTC. The rearrangement joins TRBV19 to TRBJ2-6; D remains ambiguous. Germline CDR1 is LNHDA and CDR2 is SQIVND (reference sequence). The CDR3 has 16 residues. Trimming took 4 bases from V and 0 from J, leaving 10 bases between them. The full variable domain, completed using reference TRBV19 and TRBJ2-6, is DGGITQSPKYLFRKEGQNVTLSCEQNLNHDAMYWYRQDPGQGLRLIYYSQIVNDFQKGDIAEGYSVSREKKESFPLTVTSAQKNPTAFYLCASSRPLLSGANVLTFGAGSRLTVL.

The rearrangement uses TRBV28 and TRBJ1-5, with 7 positions matching TRBD1. Trimming removed 8 bases from V and 0 bases from J; junction bases left unmatched: 4. Germline lookup yields CDR1 MDHEN and CDR2 SYDVKM. CDR3 size: 14 residues. The CDR3 loop is CASRDSYSNQPQHF. The DNA for the CDR3 is TGTGCCAGCCGGGACAGTTATAGCAATCAGCCCCAGCATTTT.

The J gene is TRBJ1-4, the V gene TRBV9; no clear D. Per germline, CDR1 SGDLS and CDR2 YYNGEE. The V end was cut by 4 bases, the J end by 4 bases, with 14 bases between. The CDR3 contains 15 residues. In DNA, the CDR3 is TGTGCCAGCAGCCTAGCCTCTACCTTTAATGAAAAACTGTTTTTT. This codes for CASSLASTFNEKLFF.

The CDR3 coding sequence is TGTGCCAGCAGCGTAGCGACGGCCCCTCTGAACACTGAAGCTTTCTTT. As protein: CASSVATAPLNTEAFF. The V call is TRBV9, the J call TRBJ1-1; the D is unclear. V was pared by 0 bases and J by 0 bases, with 12 bases between. The germline V gene encodes CDR1 SGDLS and CDR2 YYNGEE. CDR3 size: 16 residues.

This sequence joins TRBV27 and TRBJ1-4; 9 bases align to TRBD1. CDR1 is MNHEY and CDR2 is SMNVEV in the germline V gene (reference sequence). The V gene end was trimmed by 2 bases and the J gene end by 8 bases; junction bases not matched to a gene: 12. The CDR3 sequence is 17 residues long. CDR3 sequence (DNA): TGTGCCAGCAGTTTAAACAGGGGGCCTCCCTTGAGGGAAAAACTGTTTTTT. The encoded protein is CASSLNRGPPLREKLFF.

The V and J genes are TRBV14 and TRBJ2-5; D is ambiguous. This CDR3 is 12 amino acids long. V lost 6 bases to trimming and J lost 5 bases, with 10 bases between them. Germline lookup yields CDR1 SGHDN and CDR2 FVKESK. This CDR3 reads CASSPQRETQYF. DNA of the CDR3: TGTGCCAGCAGTCCTCAAAGGGAGACCCAGTACTTC.

The chain carries TRBV24-1 and TRBJ2-1; D is undetermined. V lost 3 bases to trimming and J lost 3 bases, with 5 bases between them. CDR1 and CDR2 from the germline V gene are KGHDR and SFDVKD. The CDR3 is made up of 13 amino acids. The CDR3 nucleotides are TGTGCCACCAGTGATCAAAACTACAATGAGCAGTTCTTC. Its protein product is CATSDQNYNEQFF.

The chain joins TRBV6-5 to TRBJ1-2; D remains ambiguous. This CDR3 spans 13 amino acids. With 2 bases removed from V and 4 bases from J, the gap between germline ends came to 8 bases. From germline, CDR1 is MNHEY and CDR2 SVGAGI. The CDR3 region is CASSYGSIYGYTF. The CDR3 DNA is TGTGCCAGCAGTTACGGCAGTATCTATGGCTACACCTTC.

The V and J genes are TRBV24-1 and TRBJ2-3; 9 bases fit TRBD1. The V segment lost 3 bases and the J segment 5 bases; nucleotides outside the gene matches: 5. This CDR3 has 15 residues. Germline values: CDR1 KGHDR, CDR2 SFDVKD. The CDR3 nucleotides are TGTGCCACCAGTGATATCGGGACAGGGCAAGATACGCAGTATTTT. This gives the protein CATSDIGTGQDTQYF.

The V gene is TRBV29-1, the J gene TRBJ1-5, with 7 bases matching TRBD1. The V and J ends lost 4 bases and 0 bases, in that order; junction bases with no gene match: 3. From germline, CDR1 is SQVTM and CDR2 ANQGSEA. The CDR3 loop spans 14 amino acids. DNA for the CDR3: TGCAGCGTTGCAGGGGGGTCTAGCAATCAGCCCCAGCATTTT. As protein: CSVAGGSSNQPQHF.

The chain has TRBV14 and TRBJ1-1; D remains unclear. The germline CDR1 and CDR2 sequences are SGHDN and FVKESK. The V and J ends lost 0 bases and 4 bases respectively, with 9 bases between them. The CDR3 has 14 amino acids. The CDR3 DNA reads as TGTGCCAGCAGCCAAGATCTACGGGGCACTGAAGCTTTCTTT. Translating gives CASSQDLRGTEAFF.

V gene TRBV6-5 combines with J gene TRBJ2-1; a possible D gene is TRBD1 (6 bases). Trimming took 4 bases from V and 7 from J, leaving 20 bases between them. The CDR3 loop spans 16 amino acids. From germline, CDR1 is MNHEY and CDR2 SVGAGI. DNA for the CDR3: TGTGCCAGCAGTTCCGCACCCCTCGACAGGAGTAATGAGCAGTTCTTC. Protein product: CASSSAPLDRSNEQFF.

This clone was observed a single time. The V and J genes are TRBV24-1 and TRBJ2-1; 13 bases match TRBD2. The CDR3 spans 17 residues. After removal of 5 bases from V and 8 bases from J, the junction contained 11 bases not matched to a gene. CDR1 KGHDR and CDR2 SFDVKD come from the germline V gene. The CDR3 nucleotides are TGTGCCACCAGTGGGGGGCCCCGACTAGCGGGGGGAGATGAGCAGTTCTTC. As protein: CATSGGPRLAGGDEQFF.

This clone was detected once. The V gene is TRBV3-1 (or the pseudogene TRBV3-2), the J gene TRBJ2-3, with 14 bases aligning to TRBD2. Looked up from germline, CDR1 is LGHDT and CDR2 is YNNKEL (reference sequence). The CDR3 has 18 amino acids. V trimming: 4 bases; J trimming: 4 bases; junction bases outside the gene matches: 10. CDR3 residues: CASSRFATSGGGADTQYF. The CDR3 bases are TGTGCCAGCAGCCGCTTCGCGACTAGCGGGGGGGGTGCAGATACGCAGTATTTT.

CDR3 residues: CASSERDVNEQFF. Written as DNA, the CDR3 is TGTGCCAGCAGTGAACGGGACGTGAATGAGCAGTTCTTC. The chain employs TRBV2 and TRBJ2-1, with D possibly being TRBD1 or TRBD2 (5 bases each). V lost 2 bases and J lost 7, with 9 bases in between. The germline V gene has CDR1 SNHLY and CDR2 FYNNEI. CDR3 length equals 13 residues.

CDR3 amino acids: CASKTGQGNQPQHF. CDR3 DNA: TGTGCCAGTAAAACGGGACAGGGGAATCAGCCCCAGCATTTT. The V and J genes are TRBV19 and TRBJ1-5, with 10 nucleotides matching TRBD1. V was pared by 7 bases and J by 4 bases, with 4 bases of the junction left unmatched. Germline V gene data show CDR1 as LNHDA and CDR2 as SQIVND (reference sequence). The CDR3 runs 14 residues. Full variable domain (remainder filled in from reference TRBV19 and TRBJ1-5): DGGITQSPKYLFRKEGQNVTLSCEQNLNHDAMYWYRQDPGQGLRLIYYSQIVNDFQKGDIAEGYSVSREKKESFPLTVTSAQKNPTAFYLCASKTGQGNQPQHFGDGTRLSIL.

The chain recombines TRBV4-1 with TRBJ2-2; D is uncertain. CDR3 size: 11 residues. Germline CDR1 reads MGHRA; CDR2 reads YSYEKL. Trimming took 5 bases from V and 7 from J, leaving 5 bases between them. CDR3 sequence reads: CASSSSGELFF. The CDR3 DNA follows: TGCGCCAGCAGCTCTAGCGGGGAGCTGTTTTTT.

J is TRBJ1-2 and V is TRBV28, with no clear D. V lost 9 bases, J lost 4 bases, and 15 bases lay in between. This CDR3 contains 13 residues. The V gene's germline CDR1 is MDHEN and CDR2 SYDVKM. CDR3 sequence reads: CASTQSTFYGYTF. CDR3 in DNA: TGTGCCAGTACACAGTCTACTTTCTATGGCTACACCTTC.

The chain carries TRBV18 and TRBJ2-7; D ambiguous. The CDR3 has 11 amino acids. Trimming took off 3 bases at V and 3 bases at J, with 3 bases between the two ends. CDR1 is KGHSH and CDR2 is LQKENI in the germline V gene. CDR3 coding DNA: TGTGCCAGCTCACCTATCTACGAGCAGTACTTC. Translating gives CASSPIYEQYF.

This clone was detected a few times. This sequence joins TRBV2 and TRBJ2-7; D is perhaps TRBD2 (5 bases). The V and J ends lost 4 bases and 0 bases respectively, with 16 bases between them. CDR1 and CDR2 from the germline V gene are SNHLY and FYNNEI. CDR3 length: 16 residues. Written as DNA, the CDR3 is TGTGCCAGCAGTGGACCCACGCCGGGGAGCTCCTACGAGCAGTACTTC. Translated: CASSGPTPGSSYEQYF.